This T cell receptor beta chain came from a study of radiotherapy plus CTLA-4 blockade in lung cancer. Whole-study findings and limits: Early clone dynamics of blood T cells, plus interferon-beta, reportedly predicted response best. Radiotherapy plus ipilimumab was followed by expansion in blood of tumor-derived TCR clones.

A word on this clone: The antigen is unknown.

Profiling relied on immunoSEQ multiplex PCR, and the TCRdb table lists in-frame clones only, not all of them. The sample includes around 37,000 clones, around 70% of them seen just once. Unmatched junction bases numbered 17, after V lost 7 bases and J lost 9 bases. The germline CDR1 and CDR2 sequences are MNHEY and SMNVEV (reference sequence). This CDR3 contains 17 residues. The rearrangement joins TRBV27 to TRBJ2-1; 11 nucleotides line up with TRBD2. Sequencing was performed on peripheral blood, taken from a patient treated with radiotherapy plus ipilimumab. The receptor was isolated from a human donor with non-small cell lung cancer that progressed on radiotherapy plus ipilimumab. The CDR3 spells CASTPSGGTSGRAEQFF. CDR3 DNA: TGTGCCAGCACCCCCAGTGGAGGGACTAGCGGAAGAGCTGAGCAGTTCTTC.